Listed below are T cell receptor beta chains from one sample, sequenced in a study of graft-versus-host responses after intestinal transplantation. No antigen has been assigned to these receptors. Here immunoSEQ multiplex PCR was the method, and the copy in TCRdb shows in-frame clones only, minus some. The sample carries 71,000 or so clones, about 92% recorded once. The sequences come from unstimulated CD8+ T cells sorted from spleen or lymph node cells, collected before intestinal transplant. These receptors all stem from a human donor who received an intestinal transplant. Each CDR3 is given without its conserved first and last residue. The D gene is left open where the match is weak.

CDR3 protein: ASSMGGIGTEAF; D gene: -; V gene: TRBV19
CDR3 protein: ASSPPRGGHNEQF; D gene: -; V gene: TRBV9
CDR3 protein: ASSFGLNNEQF; D gene: -; V gene: TRBV7-9
CDR3 protein: ASSETTLTGVAGGLAKNIQY; D gene: TRBD2; V gene: TRBV2
CDR3 protein: ASSFGVPGNTIY; D gene: -; V gene: TRBV6-5
CDR3 protein: ASSPGGTEAF; D gene: -; V gene: TRBV6-1
CDR3 protein: ASAGPLNTEAF; D gene: -; V gene: TRBV19
CDR3 protein: ASSGTGTGGTEAF; D gene: TRBD1; V gene: TRBV9
CDR3 protein: ASSLGQGTGEQY; D gene: TRBD1; V gene: TRBV27
CDR3 protein: ASSYDDGDTQY; D gene: -; V gene: TRBV6-5
CDR3 protein: ASSPRGSGELF; D gene: -; V gene: TRBV13
CDR3 protein: ASTTESTGELF; D gene: -; V gene: TRBV28
CDR3 protein: ASSLHFLNQPQH; D gene: -; V gene: TRBV7-2
CDR3 protein: ASSLRQGVSTEAF; D gene: TRBD1; V gene: TRBV6-1
CDR3 protein: ASSERVEETILYNEQF; D gene: -; V gene: TRBV6-1
CDR3 protein: ASTPGTDSGNTIY; D gene: TRBD1; V gene: TRBV6-5
CDR3 protein: ASSKEGQGSDNEQF; D gene: TRBD1; V gene: TRBV9
CDR3 protein: ASSLFWTRHSYEQY; D gene: -; V gene: TRBV5-1
CDR3 protein: ASSIRPTDEQY; D gene: -; V gene: TRBV19
CDR3 protein: SARGDSEQF; D gene: -; V gene: TRBV20-1
CDR3 protein: ASSYPQSEAF; D gene: -; V gene: TRBV6-6
CDR3 protein: ASSQDLAGVNEQF; D gene: -; V gene: TRBV4-1
CDR3 protein: ASGGNYQPQH; D gene: -; V gene: TRBV2
CDR3 protein: ASIPTGGSYNEQF; D gene: -; V gene: TRBV5-5
CDR3 protein: ASSPGSHEQY; D gene: -; V gene: TRBV6-1
CDR3 protein: SAVRTGGSYEQY; D gene: TRBD1; V gene: TRBV29-1
CDR3 protein: AISAAYRGRVAF; D gene: TRBD1; V gene: TRBV10-3
CDR3 protein: ASSLGAGGYETQY; D gene: TRBD2; V gene: TRBV7-3
CDR3 protein: ASSGGNSPLH; D gene: -; V gene: TRBV25-1
CDR3 protein: ASGGAPSNYGYT; D gene: -; V gene: TRBV2
CDR3 protein: ASSEGAEAF; D gene: -; V gene: TRBV7-9
CDR3 protein: ASSDWGPTYEQY; D gene: -; V gene: TRBV2
CDR3 protein: ASAGLAGGHNEQF; D gene: TRBD2; V gene: TRBV7-6
CDR3 protein: ASSGRAGPPSDTQY; D gene: TRBD2; V gene: TRBV13
CDR3 protein: ASSDSMDRGMNTEAF; D gene: TRBD1; V gene: TRBV2
CDR3 protein: ASAKQLSGNTIY; D gene: -; V gene: TRBV4-1
CDR3 protein: ASSGQGPLEQY; D gene: -; V gene: TRBV6-6
CDR3 protein: ASSLESQGADNEQF; D gene: TRBD1; V gene: TRBV7-6
CDR3 protein: ASGSPGGNQPQH; D gene: -; V gene: TRBV12-5
CDR3 protein: ASSQAATGSDEQY; D gene: -; V gene: TRBV4-1
CDR3 protein: ASSSGPGQHNEKLF; D gene: TRBD1; V gene: TRBV27
CDR3 protein: ASSVGIGGPTNEQF; D gene: -; V gene: TRBV7-3
CDR3 protein: ASSPGEAYYGYT; D gene: -; V gene: TRBV6-5
CDR3 protein: ASSLTSRGGGPVVAF; D gene: -; V gene: TRBV4-1